The rows below give T cell receptor beta chains drawn from one sample of a study of early T cells in non-severe SARS-CoV-2 infection. TCRdb itself ran the 5' RACE reads through MiXCR, one entry per CDR3 protein. The sample includes fewer than 100,000 distinct CDR3 sequences, around 8.7% of them seen just once. Sequencing was carried out using whole blood. These receptor sequences come from an adult who was a healthcare worker with PCR-confirmed SARS-CoV-2 infection or an uninfected control (not recorded which). Each CDR3 is given with its conserved first and last residue. The order of the fields is CDR3 DNA, CDR3 protein, J gene, clone size, D gene, V gene. The D gene is left open where the match is weak. Part of the rows lack a size; the others show once, few, many or a class for expanded clones.

cdr3_nt: TGCAGTGCTAGGGTGGGGTCCTCACCCCTCCACTTT
cdr3_aa: CSARVGSSPLHF
j_call: TRBJ1-6
clone_size: few
d_call: NA
v_call: TRBV20-1

cdr3_nt: TGTGCCAGCGTGAAGCGGGAGTGGAATGAGCAGTTCTTC
cdr3_aa: CASVKREWNEQFF
j_call: TRBJ2-1
clone_size: NA
d_call: TRBD2
v_call: TRBV2

cdr3_nt: TGCAGTGCTAGAGTAGGGGGACCGCCCTACGAGCAGTACTTC
cdr3_aa: CSARVGGPPYEQYF
j_call: TRBJ2-7
clone_size: few
d_call: NA
v_call: TRBV20-1

cdr3_nt: TGTGCCAGCAGCCAAGTCCCCCCGAACTCTGGAAACACCATATATTTT
cdr3_aa: CASSQVPPNSGNTIYF
j_call: TRBJ1-3
clone_size: NA
d_call: NA
v_call: TRBV3-1

cdr3_nt: TGTGCCAGCGGAAGCAGGGGGGAACTAGAGACCCAGTACTTC
cdr3_aa: CASGSRGELETQYF
j_call: TRBJ2-5
clone_size: few
d_call: NA
v_call: TRBV6-1

cdr3_nt: TGTGCCAGCAGCCAAGGACTAGCAGACTACGAGCAGTACTTC
cdr3_aa: CASSQGLADYEQYF
j_call: TRBJ2-7
clone_size: many
d_call: TRBD2
v_call: TRBV14

cdr3_nt: TGTGCCAGCACCCTTAGCGGGACCGTCGGTGAGACCCAGTACTTC
cdr3_aa: CASTLSGTVGETQYF
j_call: TRBJ2-5
clone_size: NA
d_call: TRBD2
v_call: TRBV27

cdr3_nt: TGTGCCAGCAGCTTCCGGACCCCCGGCGGGGAAAAACTGTTTTTT
cdr3_aa: CASSFRTPGGEKLFF
j_call: TRBJ1-4
clone_size: few
d_call: NA
v_call: TRBV4-2

cdr3_nt: TGTGCCAGCAGCTTAGTTGGCGGCAGGGGGAATTCACCCCTCCACTTT
cdr3_aa: CASSLVGGRGNSPLHF
j_call: TRBJ1-6
clone_size: many
d_call: TRBD1
v_call: TRBV7-9

cdr3_nt: TGTGCCAGCAGTTTATTTCAGGGGGAAGCTGGAAACACCATATATTTT
cdr3_aa: CASSLFQGEAGNTIYF
j_call: TRBJ1-3
clone_size: NA
d_call: TRBD1
v_call: TRBV28

cdr3_nt: TGTGCCAGCAGCCGGGACAGGGCCTACGAGCAGTACTTC
cdr3_aa: CASSRDRAYEQYF
j_call: TRBJ2-7
clone_size: few
d_call: TRBD1
v_call: TRBV5-5

cdr3_nt: TGCGCCAGCAGCCAAGATCAGGGGACAGGGAATGAAAAACTGTTTTTT
cdr3_aa: CASSQDQGTGNEKLFF
j_call: TRBJ1-4
clone_size: few
d_call: TRBD1
v_call: TRBV4-1

cdr3_nt: TGTGCCAGCAGCGTAGGATCTACCCCCAGTGAGCAGTTCTTC
cdr3_aa: CASSVGSTPSEQFF
j_call: TRBJ2-1
clone_size: once
d_call: NA
v_call: TRBV9

cdr3_nt: TGTGCCAGCAGTGAAGCCCGGGGGGGATTCTACGAGCAGTACTTC
cdr3_aa: CASSEARGGFYEQYF
j_call: TRBJ2-7
clone_size: few
d_call: TRBD2
v_call: TRBV6-1

cdr3_nt: TGTGCCAGCAGTTCGGACGGGACCCACTACGAGCAGTACTTC
cdr3_aa: CASSSDGTHYEQYF
j_call: TRBJ2-7
clone_size: NA
d_call: NA
v_call: TRBV5-5

cdr3_nt: TGCAGTGCTCCTCCTTGGAGCGGTAACAATGAGCAGTTCTTC
cdr3_aa: CSAPPWSGNNEQFF
j_call: TRBJ2-1
clone_size: medium-sized
d_call: NA
v_call: TRBV20-1

cdr3_nt: TGTGCCAGCAGCCAAATTGGGGGCACGTCCTACGAGCAGTACTTC
cdr3_aa: CASSQIGGTSYEQYF
j_call: TRBJ2-7
clone_size: many
d_call: NA
v_call: TRBV4-2

cdr3_nt: TGTGCCAGCAGCTTAGCCCCGGGACAGGGGGTTACTGAGCAGTTCTTC
cdr3_aa: CASSLAPGQGVTEQFF
j_call: TRBJ2-1
clone_size: many
d_call: TRBD1
v_call: TRBV11-2

cdr3_nt: TGTGCCAGCAGCTTTAAGCCCATCTTGGGACTAGTAAATGTCGAGCAGTTCTTC
cdr3_aa: CASSFKPILGLVNVEQFF
j_call: TRBJ2-1
clone_size: many
d_call: TRBD2
v_call: TRBV7-2

cdr3_nt: TGTGCCAGCAGTTCCGGCGGGACGGTGAACACTGAAGCTTTCTTT
cdr3_aa: CASSSGGTVNTEAFF
j_call: TRBJ1-1
clone_size: many
d_call: NA
v_call: TRBV12-3/TRBV12-4

cdr3_nt: TGTGCCAGCAGTGAAGCGCTTGGACAGGGTGGGGAGCAGTACTTC
cdr3_aa: CASSEALGQGGEQYF
j_call: TRBJ2-7
clone_size: few
d_call: TRBD1
v_call: TRBV2

cdr3_nt: TGTGCCAGCAGTTACAGTCACAATCAGCCCCAGCATTTT
cdr3_aa: CASSYSHNQPQHF
j_call: TRBJ1-5
clone_size: few
d_call: NA
v_call: TRBV27

cdr3_nt: TGTGCCACCAGCTTAGGGGTAGACGGGGCCAACGTCCTGACTTTC
cdr3_aa: CATSLGVDGANVLTF
j_call: TRBJ2-6
clone_size: many
d_call: NA
v_call: TRBV15

cdr3_nt: TGTGCCAGCAGCCAAGAATCAGAAGAGACCCAGTACTTC
cdr3_aa: CASSQESEETQYF
j_call: TRBJ2-5
clone_size: many
d_call: NA
v_call: TRBV14

cdr3_nt: TGCGCCAGCGCCCCTGGGGCTAGCGGCCAAGAGACCCAGTACTTC
cdr3_aa: CASAPGASGQETQYF
j_call: TRBJ2-5
clone_size: NA
d_call: TRBD2
v_call: TRBV5-1

cdr3_nt: TGTGCCAGCAGCTTAGGGGAAGGACGGCTCTCTGGGGCCAACGTCCTGACTTTC
cdr3_aa: CASSLGEGRLSGANVLTF
j_call: TRBJ2-6
clone_size: few
d_call: NA
v_call: TRBV7-6

cdr3_nt: TGCAGCGTTGAAGATCTTGGTTATATTGAAGCTTTCTTT
cdr3_aa: CSVEDLGYIEAFF
j_call: TRBJ1-1
clone_size: many
d_call: NA
v_call: TRBV29-1

cdr3_nt: TGTGCCAGCAACCCCGGGACAGGGGGCCGCAATGAGCAGTTCTTC
cdr3_aa: CASNPGTGGRNEQFF
j_call: TRBJ2-1
clone_size: medium-sized
d_call: TRBD1
v_call: TRBV7-6

cdr3_nt: TGTGCCAGTAGGCAGCGACAGGGGGCCAACACCGGGGAGCTGTTTTTT
cdr3_aa: CASRQRQGANTGELFF
j_call: TRBJ2-2
clone_size: NA
d_call: TRBD1
v_call: TRBV19

cdr3_nt: TGCGCCAGCAGTGAGACGGGACGGGAAGTTTTCTTT
cdr3_aa: CASSETGREVFF
j_call: TRBJ1-1
clone_size: NA
d_call: NA
v_call: TRBV10-1

cdr3_nt: TGTGCCAGCAGCCAACAGGGGTTCAATCAGCCCCAGCATTTT
cdr3_aa: CASSQQGFNQPQHF
j_call: TRBJ1-5
clone_size: many
d_call: TRBD1
v_call: TRBV6-6

cdr3_nt: TGTGCCAGCACCCAGGGACTGGAGCAGTTCTTC
cdr3_aa: CASTQGLEQFF
j_call: TRBJ2-1
clone_size: many
d_call: NA
v_call: TRBV2

cdr3_nt: TGTGCTAGTGGTTCATCTAGCGGGATGGTAGATACGCAGTATTTT
cdr3_aa: CASGSSSGMVDTQYF
j_call: TRBJ2-3
clone_size: many
d_call: TRBD2
v_call: TRBV12-5

cdr3_nt: TGTGCCAGCAGCGGAGCCGGGACAGAATATGGCTACACCTTC
cdr3_aa: CASSGAGTEYGYTF
j_call: TRBJ1-2
clone_size: few
d_call: TRBD1
v_call: TRBV2

cdr3_nt: TGTGCCAGCCGCGCGGCGGTTAATCAGCCCCAGCATTTT
cdr3_aa: CASRAAVNQPQHF
j_call: TRBJ1-5
clone_size: medium-sized
d_call: NA
v_call: TRBV2

cdr3_nt: TGTGCCAGCCGGGGTCTGCCTACCGGGTATTCACCCCTCCACTTT
cdr3_aa: CASRGLPTGYSPLHF
j_call: TRBJ1-6
clone_size: NA
d_call: NA
v_call: TRBV6-1

cdr3_nt: TGTGCCAGCAGGAAAGGCGCAGCTCAAGGGGTCCTCTACTACGAGCAGTACTTC
cdr3_aa: CASRKGAAQGVLYYEQYF
j_call: TRBJ2-7
clone_size: many
d_call: NA
v_call: TRBV6-1

cdr3_nt: TGCAGCGCCACGACTAGCGGCAATGAGCAGTTCTTC
cdr3_aa: CSATTSGNEQFF
j_call: TRBJ2-1
clone_size: many
d_call: TRBD2
v_call: TRBV29-1

cdr3_nt: TGTGCCAGCAGCCAAGCCGCTAGCGGGAGAAGAACAGATACGCAGTATTTT
cdr3_aa: CASSQAASGRRTDTQYF
j_call: TRBJ2-3
clone_size: few
d_call: NA
v_call: TRBV3-2